This T cell receptor beta chain was retrieved from a study of shared clonotypes between healthy human individuals. Study-wide results and limits: Naive subsets tended to show greater estimated richness than memory subsets. Unshared clonotypes carried lower generation probabilities than those common to all four donors.

With regard to this clone: Its antigen is as yet unknown.

Authors' data handling: With immunoSEQ giving junction-only sequences and no quality scores, filtering differed. Generated by immunoSEQ multiplex PCR, the TCRdb table keeps only in-frame clones and is missing some. V, J and clone size were drawn from that table, and D and trimming were deduced from the DNA. This sample has about 2 million clones, with just under 95% found just once. CDR3 length: 13 amino acids. Germline V gives CDR1 MNHNY, CDR2 SVGAGI (reference sequence). The germline V and J ends were trimmed by 5 bases and 1 base, with 8 bases remaining between them. CD8 cells classed as naive were CD45RO-negative and positively selected for CCR7, excluding terminally differentiated effector memory CD45RA+ cells. Everyone who donated was a Caucasian adult who lived in Nashville, Tennessee.

This TCR came from a man between 18 and 29 years old in good health. The chain couples TRBV6-6 to TRBJ1-1, with D possibly being TRBD1 (5 bases). Sequencing was performed on naive CD8+ T cells sorted from blood. The DNA of the CDR3 is TGTGCCAGCAGTCCAGGACAGAACACTGAAGCTTTCTTT. It codes for CASSPGQNTEAFF.